This TCR beta chain derives from a study of OX40 agonist ivuxolimab in advanced cancers. Background on the whole study: The costimulatory receptor OX40 (CD134) was targeted by ivuxolimab, a fully human IgG2 agonistic monoclonal antibody. Intravenous ivuxolimab was administered to patients every 2 weeks at six dose levels: 0.01, 0.1, 0.3, 1.5, 3 and 10 mg/kg. Among the approximately 50 dose-escalation patients, some 20 had hepatocellular carcinoma, roughly 15 melanoma, 9 renal cell carcinoma and 9 head and neck cancer. In the dose-escalation cohort, roughly 82% of patients were male, and the mean age was 60 years with a range of 23 to 79. Patients were allowed to have had prior anti-PD-1, anti-PD-L1 or anti-CTLA-4 therapy, and 40% of the dose-escalation patients had previously received checkpoint inhibitors. Three dose-escalation patients achieved partial responses, one with hepatocellular carcinoma and two with cutaneous melanoma. Peripheral TCRbeta sequencing aimed to test whether ivuxolimab altered TCR sequence diversity and caused clonal T-cell expansion. The paper reports the monotherapy dose-escalation portion (N of about 54 patients) of the phase I ivuxolimab trial.

Overall study results and their limits: At doses of 0.1 to 3.0 mg/kg, clonal expansion of both CD4+ and CD8+ T cells in blood was seen between baseline and week 6. Partial responders in the 0.1-3.0 mg/kg groups had among the lowest normalized peripheral clonal expansion, especially among CD8+ T cells. After ivuxolimab, expanded clones were on average more numerous among CD8+ T cells than among CD4+ T cells. Low levels of normalized T-cell clonal expansion were also seen in some patients who did not respond. The antigen specificity of the clonally expanded peripheral T cells was not determined.

To sequence the TCRbeta CDR3 region, genomic DNA was isolated from the sorted cells. TCRbeta CDR3 regions were sequenced using the immunoSEQ Assay. This immuneACCESS table, as held by TCRdb, lists in-frame sequences with V and J called but not all clones. Of the missing ones, under half trace to an unresolved V gene in checked studies; the others have no known cause. The sample table records 55,000 to 60,000 clones; 84% of these occur just once. The top ten clones comprise about 0.65% of the sample. A remark on this clone: Its recognized antigen is unknown. Within one base of it there is no much larger clone, and no base qualities were kept.

Trimming removed 4 bases from V and 6 bases from J; the gene matches leave 5 bases unexplained. The CDR3 sequence holds 15 residues, the cysteine and phenylalanine included. Here the CDR3 DNA is all that survives: 45 bases in frame from base 1. Via the germline V gene, CDR1 is SGHRS and CDR2 YFSETQ. The trial excluded patients who had a history of autoimmune disease or were on systemic immunosuppression. Peripheral blood for TCR sequencing was collected from all dose cohorts at baseline, on cycle 4 day 1, and on cycle 7 day 1. Samples came from an open-label, multicenter, first-in-human phase I dose-escalation trial of ivuxolimab. Adults with locally advanced or metastatic melanoma, renal cell carcinoma, hepatocellular carcinoma or head and neck squamous cell carcinoma were enrolled in the trial. Before TCR sequencing, CD4+ T cells and CD8+ T cells from peripheral blood were sorted into separate populations.

Recombination linked TRBV5-1 to TRBJ2-1; 12 central bases correspond to TRBD1. Sample: CD4+ or CD8+ T cells sorted from blood, taken in a trial of the OX40 agonist ivuxolimab. The receptor's source is an adult with an advanced solid tumor such as melanoma, head and neck, liver or kidney cancer. In nucleotides, the sequence is TGCGCCAGCAGCCCCCGGGACAGGGGGCTCAATGAGCAGTTCTTC. This yields the protein CASSPRDRGLNEQFF.